One and the same sample provided the 19 T cell receptor beta chains below, sequenced in a study of circulating CD8 cells and anti-PD-1 response in melanoma. Live CD3+CD8+TCRalphabeta+ cells were sorted into four subsets by PD-1 and/or TIGIT. TCR libraries were prepared from around 15 ng of total RNA with the QIAseq Immune Repertoire TCR panel. Via MiXCR, TCRdb re-called the reads, giving one row per CDR3 protein. The table lists over 130 distinct CDR3 sequences, 13% of them singletons, with over 30% in the top ten. The sequenced sample was CD8+ T cells from PBMCs, obtained at baseline or after one month of anti-PD-1 therapy (not recorded which). The receptors derive from a human donor with melanoma.

This clonotype is deemed large. The gene calls are TRBV25-1 and TRBJ1-4; D possibly corresponds to TRBD1 (6 bases). The germline CDR1 and CDR2 sequences are MGHDK and SYGVNS. Between the trimmed V and J ends, which lost 3 bases and 7 bases, there was a span of 24 bases. The CDR3 totals 18 residues. This chain's CDR3 is CASSDPPLGVQGFEKLFF. The DNA for the CDR3 is TGTGCCAGCAGTGATCCCCCCCTGGGAGTACAGGGCTTTGAAAAACTGTTTTTT.

This clonotype is large by share. V and J are TRBV28 and TRBJ2-1; D is unresolved. Between the trimmed V and J ends, which lost 3 bases and 0 bases, there was a span of 9 bases. The CDR3 contains 15 residues. The V gene's germline CDR1 is MDHEN and CDR2 SYDVKM. This chain's CDR3 is CASSFLKSSYNEQFF. The DNA for the CDR3 is TGTGCCAGCAGTTTCCTAAAGAGCTCCTACAATGAGCAGTTCTTC.

The sample holds a few counts of this clonotype. The junction and the germline gene differ at one end; a read error may be behind it. The chain carries TRBV13 and TRBJ2-3, with TRBD2 matching over 11 bases. Germline V gives CDR1 PRHDT, CDR2 FYEKMQ (reference sequence). The CDR3 spans 17 residues. DNA of the CDR3: TGTGCCAGCAGCCCCGGGGGGACTAGCGGAGACACAGTTACGCAGTATTTT. It specifies CASSPGGTSGDTVTQYF. The full variable domain, rest sourced from reference TRBV13 and TRBJ2-3, is AAGVIQSPRHLIKEKRETATLKCYPIPRHDTVYWYQQGPGQDPQFLISFYEKMQSDKGSIPDRFSAQQFSDYHSELNMSSLELGDSALYFCASSPGGTSGDTVTQYFGPGTRLTVL.

The chain links TRBV7-3 to TRBJ2-5; the D call may be TRBD1 or TRBD2 (5 bases each). V shed 5 bases and J shed 5 bases, with 12 bases lying between them. Germline values: CDR1 SGHTA, CDR2 FQGTGA. This CDR3 has 13 amino acids. The CDR3 nucleotides read TGTGCCAGCAGCCCCCGGGGCCCGGAGACCCAGTACTTC. This gives the protein CASSPRGPETQYF.

This clonotype is labeled large. V usage is TRBV18 and J usage is TRBJ2-2; TRBD1 or TRBD2 may be the D gene (5 bases each). Germline lookup yields CDR1 KGHSH and CDR2 LQKENI. Trimming stripped 3 bases from V and 4 bases from J, with 12 bases between. This CDR3 is 15 amino acids long. The CDR3 is CASSPRDDATGELFF. DNA of the CDR3: TGTGCCAGCTCACCCCGGGACGACGCCACCGGGGAGCTGTTTTTT.

By its share, this clonotype is medium-sized. This could be a read error, since a much larger clone is one nucleotide away. The V gene is TRBV7-9, the J gene TRBJ1-4; TRBD1 is a possible D gene (6 bases). The CDR3 has 15 residues. The germline V gene has CDR1 SEHNR and CDR2 FQNEAQ (reference sequence). The CDR3 nucleotides read TGTGCCAACAGCCTCATAAAGGGGGGAGATGAAAAACTGTTTTTT. Translation: CANSLIKGGDEKLFF.

This clonotype is termed hyperexpanded. The chain combines TRBV29-1 with TRBJ2-5; D could derive from TRBD1 or TRBD2 (6 bases each). CDR1 is SQVTM, CDR2 ANQGSEA, per germline. The CDR3 covers 12 residues. V lost 7 bases and J lost 5, with 14 bases in between. The chain's CDR3 is CSARGVQETQYF. The CDR3, as DNA: TGCAGCGCGAGGGGGGTACAGGAGACCCAGTACTTC.

This clonotype is deemed medium-sized. The V gene is TRBV5-4, the J gene TRBJ1-3; the match to TRBD1 covers 7 bases. The V segment lost 3 bases and the J segment 5 bases; nucleotides outside the gene matches: 11. The germline V gene encodes CDR1 SGHNT and CDR2 YYREEE (reference sequence). The length of the CDR3 is 16 residues. CDR3 residues: CASSSEGQRLRNTIYF. The CDR3 DNA follows: TGTGCCAGCAGCTCGGAGGGACAGCGTCTTAGAAACACCATATATTTT.

This clonotype is categorized as hyperexpanded (1% or more). The chain recombines TRBV28 with TRBJ2-2; D uncertain. Germline assignment: CDR1 MDHEN and CDR2 SYDVKM. The CDR3 extends over 12 amino acids. Trimming removed 6 bases at V and 1 base at J, with 3 bases between. The CDR3 here is CASSQNTGELFF. CDR3 coding DNA: TGTGCCAGCAGCCAGAACACCGGGGAGCTGTTTTTT.

By proportion, this clonotype is large (0.1 to 1%). The chain combines TRBV21-1 with TRBJ2-5; the table's D call, TRBD2, has no DNA check behind it. TRBV21-1 is assigned pseudogene status. The CDR3 runs to 17 residues. The DNA for the CDR3 is TGTGCCAGCAGCAAAAGGGTAGCGGATTCCAACCAAGAGACCCAGTACTTC. Protein product: CASSKRVADSNQETQYF.

This clonotype is judged hyperexpanded. This sequence joins TRBV5-4 and TRBJ2-3; possibly TRBD2 for D (5 bases). CDR1 SGHNT and CDR2 YYREEE come from the germline V gene (reference sequence). V was pared by 5 bases and J by 6 bases, with 16 bases between. The CDR3 runs to 14 residues. The CDR3 loop is CASRIRGQEDTQYF. CDR3 coding DNA: TGTGCCAGCAGAATCAGAGGGCAGGAGGATACGCAGTATTTT.

V usage is TRBV7-2 and J usage is TRBJ2-3; the D is unclear. Trimming left V 1 base short and J 8 bases short, with 7 bases between. The CDR3 has 12 residues. In germline, CDR1 is SGHTA, CDR2 FQGNSA. Here the CDR3 DNA reads TGTGCCAGCAGCTTAGACTTGGGTACGCAGTATTTT. It codes for CASSLDLGTQYF.

By share, this clonotype ranks as large. The V and J genes are TRBV25-1 and TRBJ2-7, with 7 bases matching TRBD1. CDR3 length: 13 amino acids. Unmatched junction bases numbered 9, after V lost 8 bases and J lost 5 bases. From germline, CDR1 is MGHDK and CDR2 SYGVNS. The CDR3 is CASRHPDRDEQYF. The DNA for the CDR3 is TGTGCCAGCCGCCACCCCGACAGGGACGAGCAGTACTTC.

To note about this clonotype: A far larger clone is just one base off, so this is likely a read error. This chain uses TRBV5-8 with TRBJ2-7; D is possibly TRBD1 (6 bases). This CDR3 comprises 14 residues. V lost 5 bases and J lost 5, with 17 bases in between. CDR1 is SGHTS, CDR2 YDEGEE, per germline. The DNA for the CDR3 is TGTGCCAGCAGTGTTGGGACAAGGGGTCACGAGCAGTACTTC. Translated: CASSVGTRGHEQYF.

The chain joins TRBV20-1 to TRBJ2-1; D remains unclear. CDR1 and CDR2 from the germline V gene are DFQATT and SNEGSKA (reference sequence). The V end lost 0 bases, the J end lost 10 bases, and 7 bases lay between the germline ends. CDR3 size: 11 residues. CDR3 amino acids: CSAREEREQFF. The DNA for the CDR3 is TGCAGTGCTAGAGAGGAGAGAGAGCAGTTCTTC.

V is TRBV28 and J is TRBJ2-7; 11 bases fit TRBD2. V was pared by 6 bases and J by 5 bases, with 9 bases of the junction left unmatched. CDR1 MDHEN and CDR2 SYDVKM come from the germline V gene. This CDR3 contains 15 residues. The CDR3 protein is CASSRSGLAGDEQYF. For the CDR3, the DNA is TGTGCCAGCAGCCGATCCGGACTAGCGGGCGACGAGCAGTACTTC. The entire variable domain, with the rest obtained from reference TRBV28 and TRBJ2-7, is as follows: DVKVTQSSRYLVKRTGEKVFLECVQDMDHENMFWYRQDPGLGLRLIYFSYDVKMKEKGDIPEGYSVSREKKERFSLILESASTNQTSMYLCASSRSGLAGDEQYFGPGTRLTVT.

In its sample, this clonotype ranks as medium-sized. The gene calls are TRBV24-1 and TRBJ1-5; perhaps TRBD1 as D (5 bases). From germline, CDR1 is KGHDR and CDR2 SFDVKD. V was pared by 4 bases and J by 5 bases, with 11 bases between. This CDR3 has 14 residues. In DNA form, the CDR3 reads TGTGCCACCAGTGACTCCAGGGCCCATCAGCCCCAGCATTTT. It codes for CATSDSRAHQPQHF.

This clonotype is large (0.1 to 1%) in the sample. V usage is TRBV6-4 and J usage is TRBJ2-3; 11 bases match TRBD2. The V and J ends lost 9 bases and 0 bases, in that order; junction bases with no gene match: 5. This CDR3 is 15 amino acids long. Germline V gene data show CDR1 as MRHNA and CDR2 as SNTAGT. CDR3 region: CASSTSGGSTDTQYF. The CDR3 nucleotides are TGTGCCAGTTCTACTAGCGGGGGTAGCACAGATACGCAGTATTTT.

A word on this clonotype: A read error is possible here, since a much larger clone lies one base away. The chain carries TRBV25-1 and TRBJ1-4; D not certain. Trimming stripped 3 bases from V and 7 bases from J, with 24 bases between. The CDR3 covers 18 residues. The V gene's germline CDR1 is MGHDK and CDR2 SYGVNS. In DNA form, the CDR3 reads TGTGCCAGCAGTGATCCCCCCCTGGGAGTACCGGGCTTTGAAAAACTGTTTTTT. Protein product: CASSDPPLGVPGFEKLFF.